The rows below give T cell receptor beta chains drawn from one sample of a study of Graves' ophthalmopathy and Graves' hyperthyroidism. TCRdb passed the multiplex PCR reads through MiXCR, listing each CDR3 protein once. This table holds just over 600,000 distinct CDR3 sequences, 22% found once. The sequencing sample was made of peripheral blood. All receptors come from a young woman with stable Graves' hyperthyroidism. Some clones in this sample may be carry-over from other donors' samples. CDR3s include the opening cysteine and the closing phenylalanine or tryptophan. A D gene is named only where the DNA matches it firmly. Clone sizes are given selectively: once, few, many, or a class where the clone is expanded.

d_call: NA; j_call: TRBJ2-6; v_call: TRBV15; clone_size: NA; cdr3_nt: TGTGCCACCAGCAGAGATTATGGAGGGGGTTCGAGCTCTGGGGCCAACGTCCTGACTTTC; cdr3_aa: CATSRDYGGGSSSGANVLTF
d_call: NA; j_call: TRBJ2-2; v_call: TRBV30; clone_size: NA; cdr3_nt: TGTGCCTGGAGTGTAGAGCCGACGAACACCGGGGAGCTGTTTTTT; cdr3_aa: CAWSVEPTNTGELFF
d_call: NA; j_call: TRBJ1-2; v_call: TRBV7-2; clone_size: few; cdr3_nt: TGTGCCAGCAGCTTAGGGGCAGAGCCAAGCTATGGCTACACCTTC; cdr3_aa: CASSLGAEPSYGYTF
d_call: TRBD1; j_call: TRBJ1-2; v_call: TRBV10-3; clone_size: many; cdr3_nt: TGTGCCATCGAAACAGGGGAGGGCTATGGCTACACCTTC; cdr3_aa: CAIETGEGYGYTF
d_call: TRBD1; j_call: TRBJ2-2; v_call: TRBV5-1; clone_size: few; cdr3_nt: TGCGCCAGCAGGGATGGGACAGGGCCCGGGGAGCTGTTTTTT; cdr3_aa: CASRDGTGPGELFF
d_call: NA; j_call: TRBJ2-2; v_call: TRBV30; clone_size: NA; cdr3_nt: TGTGCCTGGAGTCCTAGGGGGGTCCCCGGGGAGCTGTTTTTT; cdr3_aa: CAWSPRGVPGELFF
d_call: TRBD1; j_call: TRBJ1-2; v_call: TRBV15; clone_size: NA; cdr3_nt: TGTGCCACCAGCAGAGCGGGACAGACCTTGTTCTATGGCTACACCTTC; cdr3_aa: CATSRAGQTLFYGYTF
d_call: NA; j_call: TRBJ2-5; v_call: TRBV20-1; clone_size: many; cdr3_nt: TGCAGTGCTAGAGGGTCTCCCGGGGGACAAGAGACCCAGTACTTC; cdr3_aa: CSARGSPGGQETQYF
d_call: NA; j_call: TRBJ2-5; v_call: TRBV30; clone_size: many; cdr3_nt: TGTGCCTGGAGTGGTATTAGGGGGTCGGAGACCCAGTACTTC; cdr3_aa: CAWSGIRGSETQYF
d_call: NA; j_call: TRBJ1-5; v_call: TRBV12-3/TRBV12-4; clone_size: many; cdr3_nt: TGTGCCAGCACCTACGGGGATCAGCCCCAGCATTTT; cdr3_aa: CASTYGDQPQHF